The 20 T cell receptor beta chains below come from one sample, sequenced in a study of CD8 T cells in ankylosing spondylitis. MiXCR, applied by TCRdb to the 5' RACE reads, yields one record per CDR3 protein. Seen here are some 95,000 distinct CDR3 sequences, roughly 10% observed once, and the top ten hold roughly 5.6%. The sequencing input was blood, either unsorted or a sorted T cell fraction (not recorded which). The receptors derive from a male donor with ankylosing spondylitis or in good health (not recorded which).

This clonotype has ten or more counts. DNA of the CDR3: TGCAGTGCTAGAAGGGGGGAGAAGAACACTGAAGCTTTCTTT. It translates to CSARRGEKNTEAFF. The V gene is TRBV20-1, the J gene TRBJ1-1, with D maybe TRBD1 (6 bases). The CDR3 has 14 residues. Germline V gene lookup returns CDR1 DFQATT and CDR2 SNEGSKA (reference sequence). V lost 2 bases and J 1 base, leaving 11 bases between the germline ends.

This clonotype came up many times. This sequence joins TRBV5-3 and TRBJ1-2, with unresolved D. TRBV5-3 is assigned to the ORF class and has an uncertain function. The CDR3 is made up of 11 amino acids. V lost 6 bases, J lost 6 bases, and 9 bases lay in between. The chain's CDR3 is CARTGLHGYTF. The CDR3 DNA sequence: TGTGCCAGAACAGGCCTCCATGGCTACACCTTC.

This clonotype was counted ten times or more. J is TRBJ1-1 and V is TRBV29-1, with 7 bases lining up with TRBD1. This CDR3 contains 13 residues. After removal of 6 bases from V and 3 bases from J, the junction contained 7 bases not matched to a gene. Germline assignment: CDR1 SQVTM and CDR2 ANQGSEA. The CDR3 sequence is CSVTGNIDTEAFF. The DNA of the CDR3 is TGCAGCGTGACAGGGAACATCGACACTGAAGCTTTCTTT.

This clonotype was counted only a few times. J is TRBJ2-7 and V is TRBV5-8, with 10 bases matching TRBD1. J lost 6 bases, V lost 7 bases, and 13 bases had no gene match. Germline V gives CDR1 SGHTS, CDR2 YDEGEE. The CDR3 totals 15 residues. The CDR3 DNA reads TGTGCCAGCCGATTTCCGGGACAGGGGTTTCCCGAGCAGTACTTC. It codes for CASRFPGQGFPEQYF.

This clonotype was detected a few times. V usage is TRBV3-1 and J usage is TRBJ2-3; D gene unclear. CDR1 and CDR2 from the germline V gene are LGHDT and YNNKEL (reference sequence). The CDR3 sequence is 18 residues long. Deletions cut 6 bases from V and 0 bases from J, with 22 bases between. CDR3: CASSQPGVSPASTDTQYF. CDR3 bases: TGTGCCAGCAGTCAACCCGGAGTTTCTCCTGCTAGCACAGATACGCAGTATTTT.

Regarding this clonotype: A much larger clone sits a single nucleotide away, making a read error possible. The chain carries TRBV7-2 and TRBJ2-3; no definite D call. The CDR3 runs to 15 residues. Germline V lookup: CDR1 SGHTA, CDR2 FQGNSA. The CDR3 region has the DNA TGTGTCAGCAGCTTAGCCCCGGCTAGCACAGATACGCAGTATTTT. It is translated as CVSSLAPASTDTQYF.

The chain is built from TRBV7-3 and TRBJ2-5; no clear D. The CDR3 length is 15 residues. Germline CDR1 reads SGHTA; CDR2 reads FQGTGA. Trimming left V 5 bases short and J 5 bases short, with 18 bases between. The CDR3: CASSPQAGLRETQYF. CDR3 nucleotide sequence: TGTGCCAGCAGCCCCCAGGCAGGCCTAAGGGAGACCCAGTACTTC.

There are many counts of this clonotype. CDR3 protein: CASSPGTGVVIGYTF. The DNA of the CDR3 is TGTGCCAGCAGTCCGGGGACAGGGGTCGTCATCGGCTACACCTTC. The chain carries TRBV28 and TRBJ1-2; 10 nucleotides line up with TRBD1. The ends lost 5 bases at V and 8 bases at J; junction bases unmatched: 11. This CDR3 contains 15 residues. The germline CDR1 and CDR2 sequences are MDHEN and SYDVKM.

This clonotype has a count of ten or more. The rearrangement uses TRBV5-1 and TRBJ2-2; D possibly corresponds to TRBD1 (5 bases). The V and J ends lost 0 bases and 2 bases respectively, with 8 bases between them. The CDR3 spans 15 residues. From germline, CDR1 is SGHRS and CDR2 YFSETQ. The DNA for the CDR3 is TGCGCCAGCAGCTTGGCAGGGCCCAACACCGGGGAGCTGTTTTTT. Its translation: CASSLAGPNTGELFF. The entire variable domain, with the rest obtained from reference TRBV5-1 and TRBJ2-2, is as follows: KAGVTQTPRYLIKTRGQQVTLSCSPISGHRSVSWYQQTPGQGLQFLFEYFSETQRNKGNFPGRFSGRQFSNSRSEMNVSTLELGDSALYLCASSLAGPNTGELFFGEGSRLTVL.

Ten or more counts support this clonotype. V and J are TRBV28 and TRBJ1-2, with a tentative D call TRBD1 (6 bases). V lost 10 bases, J lost 3 bases, and 18 bases lay in between. This CDR3 has 14 amino acids. Germline CDR1 is MDHEN and CDR2 is SYDVKM. CDR3 nucleotides: TGTGCCACCCAGTTCCCCACAGGGCACTATGGCTACACCTTC. Its translation is CATQFPTGHYGYTF.

This clonotype was counted only a few times. The CDR3 coding sequence is TGTGCCAGCAGCCAGTGGGGGTTGAACACTGAAGCTTTCTTT. Translation: CASSQWGLNTEAFF. This chain connects TRBV7-8 to TRBJ1-1, with a weak D call TRBD1 (5 bases). Germline CDR1 reads SGHVS; CDR2 reads FQNEAQ. Between the trimmed V and J ends, which lost 5 bases and 0 bases, there was a span of 10 bases. The CDR3 totals 14 residues.

In this sample, this clonotype turned up many times. This chain connects TRBV10-3 to TRBJ2-1; TRBD2 aligns across 9 bases. This CDR3 contains 15 residues. V shed 5 bases and J 3 bases; nucleotides not matched to a gene: 5. Germline V gives CDR1 ENHRY, CDR2 SYGVKD. The CDR3 is CAISPSTSGYNEQFF. The CDR3 region has the DNA TGTGCCATCAGTCCTTCGACTAGCGGCTACAATGAGCAGTTCTTC.

This clonotype was detected ten times or more. The chain carries TRBV2 and TRBJ2-3; 10 bases are a match to TRBD1. Trimming took 10 bases from V and 4 from J; bases not matched to a gene: 17. The CDR3 runs 17 residues. Germline assignment: CDR1 SNHLY and CDR2 FYNNEI. CDR3 protein: CATFVSPGTGAADTQYF. The CDR3 DNA is TGTGCCACCTTTGTGAGTCCCGGGACAGGGGCCGCAGATACGCAGTATTTT.

The chain employs TRBV20-1 and TRBJ1-4, with 9 nucleotides matching TRBD1. V was pared by 6 bases and J by 5 bases, with 7 bases of the junction left unmatched. CDR1 is DFQATT and CDR2 is SNEGSKA in the germline V gene (reference sequence). There are 14 residues in the CDR3. The CDR3 sequence is CSARRGQGNEKLFF. For the CDR3, the DNA is TGCAGTGCCCGAAGGGGACAGGGCAATGAAAAACTGTTTTTT.

This clonotype was observed many times. The rearrangement joins TRBV12-3 or TRBV12-4 to TRBJ1-2, with 9 bases identical to TRBD1. With V trimmed by 6 bases and J by 8 bases, 7 bases remained unmatched. The CDR3 is 13 residues long. The CDR3 nucleotides read TGTGCCAGCAGCCACACGGACAGGGGAGGCTACACCTTC. Translating gives CASSHTDRGGYTF.

This clonotype occurred many times. The chain carries TRBV9 and TRBJ1-6, with a weak D call TRBD1 (5 bases). The CDR3 runs 16 residues. Trimming removed 3 bases from V and 10 bases from J, with 20 bases in between. From germline, CDR1 is SGDLS and CDR2 YYNGEE. CDR3 protein: CASSGGSLSLLSPLHF. CDR3 coding DNA: TGTGCCAGCAGCGGGGGGAGTTTGTCCCTTCTCTCACCCCTCCACTTT.

This clonotype was seen many times. The chain is built from TRBV7-2 and TRBJ2-2, with 7 bases that match TRBD2. The CDR3 is made up of 15 amino acids. Losses at the gene ends were 5 bases for V and 0 bases for J; bases not matched to a gene: 3. The germline gives CDR1 SGHTA, CDR2 FQGNSA. Here the CDR3 DNA reads TGTGCCAGCAGCCGGACTAGGTCGAACACCGGGGAGCTGTTTTTT. The encoded protein is CASSRTRSNTGELFF.

This clonotype has at least ten counts. This sequence joins TRBV27 and TRBJ2-1; 8 nucleotides agree with TRBD2. The J segment lost 2 bases and the V segment lost 5 bases, leaving 11 bases of the junction unmatched. The CDR3 sequence is 17 residues long. Germline V gene data show CDR1 as MNHEY and CDR2 as SMNVEV (reference sequence). The CDR3 loop is CASSSHRTSPTYNEQFF. For the CDR3, the DNA is TGTGCCAGCAGTAGTCATAGGACTAGCCCTACCTACAATGAGCAGTTCTTC.

As for this clonotype: A much more abundant neighbour one base away suggests this may be a read error. The V call is TRBV12-3 or TRBV12-4, the J call TRBJ1-2; D not certain. The CDR3 sequence is 15 residues long. The CDR3 is CASSPSVLAHYDYTF. CDR3 DNA sequence: TGTGCCAGCAGTCCGTCCGTTTTAGCTCACTATGACTACACCTTC.

In this sample, this clonotype turned up many times. The chain couples TRBV11-3 to TRBJ2-7, with D possibly being TRBD1 (6 bases). Trimming removed 0 bases from V and 4 bases from J, with 16 bases in between. The CDR3 loop spans 16 amino acids. From germline, CDR1 is SGHNT and CDR2 YENEEA. CDR3 amino acids: CASSLEAIGGDYEQYF. Here the CDR3 DNA reads TGTGCCAGCAGCTTAGAGGCGATAGGGGGAGATTACGAGCAGTACTTC. Filled out from reference TRBV11-3 and TRBJ2-7, the complete variable domain reads EAGVVQSPRYKIIEKKQPVAFWCNPISGHNTLYWYLQNLGQGPELLIRYENEEAVDDSQLPKDRFSAERLKGVDSTLKIQPAELGDSAVYLCASSLEAIGGDYEQYFGPGTRLTVT.